This entry is about one TCR beta chain. This clonotype was detected ten times or more. Its antigen is still unknown. Per-nucleotide qualities are absent, and no much larger clonotype sits a single base away. A case-control design nested within a healthcare worker cohort in London, UK, was used, with weekly nasopharyngeal swab PCR tests and blood sampling performed. Healthcare workers were recruited between 23 and 31 March 2020, during the week of the UK lockdown, and were followed weekly for up to roughly 16 weeks. The data were obtained in a study of early T cells in non-severe SARS-CoV-2 infection (dated by TCRdb to the early 2020s). Regarding the complete study: Because TCR sequencing was done on bulk RNA from unsorted whole blood, the alpha and beta chains could not be paired. Overall study outcomes, separate from this receptor: VDJdb matching was skewed toward anti-spike CD8 responses and likely underestimated virus-specific expansions, missing private and CD4 specificities.

The library came from 5' RACE. The run used a NextSeq 500. To correct for sequencing error and PCR bias, the TCR library protocol tagged individual cDNA molecules with unique molecular identifiers. TCR alpha and beta chains were both sequenced, and the abundances of alpha and beta sequences in each sample were closely correlated with each other. The authors processed their data as follows. Decombinator V4 was used to annotate the V gene, J gene and CDR3 of the TCR sequences. TCRs were defined as expanded if a significant change between any two time points was detected under a Poisson model with p below 0.0001. TCR abundances were normalised to the total number of TCRs sequenced in each sample and reported as counts per million. TRAV1-2 paired with TRAJ12, TRAJ20 or TRAJ33 defined MAIT TCRs, while TRAV10 paired with TRAJ18 defined iNKT TCRs. VDJdb, accessed on 1 November 2021, was searched for TCRs annotated for CMV, EBV and SARS-CoV-2, and TCRs annotated for more than one antigen were excluded. The public reads were quality trimmed at Q25 with fastp and then assembled into clones with MiXCR by TCRdb, keeping productive beta chains. Every distinct CDR3 protein forms one entry, paired with its most common genes and DNA. TCRdb's processing, not the authors', yielded these V and J calls. Across this sample there are 85,000 to 90,000 distinct CDR3 sequences, with 14% seen only once. Around 6.4% of the sample is held by the ten biggest clonotypes.

V trim: 1 base; J trim: 5 bases; unmatched bases: 10. The CDR3 starts with the cysteine, ends with the phenylalanine, and has 17 residues. The retained sequence is limited to the CDR3, 51 bases, with the frame set at the first base. The CDR1 and CDR2 encoded by the germline V gene are MDHEN and SYDVKM. The rearrangement combines TRBV28 with TRBJ2-5; 10 middle bases align to TRBD2. Input material: whole blood. This clonotype was sampled from an adult who was a healthcare worker with PCR-confirmed SARS-CoV-2 infection or an uninfected control (not recorded which). CDR3 protein: CASSLSPRAGGMETQYF. The nucleotide sequence is TGTGCCAGCAGTTTATCGCCCCGAGCGGGGGGGATGGAGACCCAGTACTTC.